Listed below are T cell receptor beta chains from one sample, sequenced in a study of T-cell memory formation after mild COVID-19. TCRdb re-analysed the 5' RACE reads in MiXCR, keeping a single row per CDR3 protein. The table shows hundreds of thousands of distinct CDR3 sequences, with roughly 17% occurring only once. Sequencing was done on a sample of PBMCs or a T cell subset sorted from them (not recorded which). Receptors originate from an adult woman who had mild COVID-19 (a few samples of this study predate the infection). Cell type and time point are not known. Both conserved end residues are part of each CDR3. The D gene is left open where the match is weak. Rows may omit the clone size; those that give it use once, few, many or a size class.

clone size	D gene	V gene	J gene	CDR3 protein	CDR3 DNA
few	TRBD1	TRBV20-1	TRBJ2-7	CSARKFGTGGYEQYF	TGCAGTGCTAGAAAATTCGGGACAGGGGGGTACGAGCAGTACTTC
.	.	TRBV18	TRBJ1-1	CASSPNPGVAEAFF	TGTGCCAGCTCACCAAACCCAGGGGTGGCAGAAGCTTTCTTT
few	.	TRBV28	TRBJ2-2	CASSFQTLIDTGELFF	TGTGCCAGCAGTTTCCAGACCTTAATTGACACCGGGGAGCTGTTTTTT
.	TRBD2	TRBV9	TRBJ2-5	CASSPGLAETQETQYF	TGTGCCAGCAGCCCCGGACTAGCGGAGACCCAAGAGACCCAGTACTTC
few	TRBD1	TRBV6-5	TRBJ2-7	CASSLQGMAGYEQYF	TGTGCCAGCAGTCTACAGGGGATGGCTGGCTACGAGCAGTACTTC
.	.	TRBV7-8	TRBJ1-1	CASTTPRGSAWNTEAFF	TGTGCCAGCACCACACCCAGGGGATCCGCTTGGAACACTGAAGCTTTCTTT
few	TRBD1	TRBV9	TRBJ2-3	CASSDRELRRDTQYF	TGTGCCAGCAGTGACAGGGAACTCCGCCGGGATACGCAGTATTTT
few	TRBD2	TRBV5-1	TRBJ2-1	CASRPLLREGYNEQFF	TGCGCCAGCAGACCCCTCTTGCGGGAGGGTTACAATGAGCAGTTCTTC
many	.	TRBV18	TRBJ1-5	CASSPSYDKGTQHF	TGTGCCAGCTCACCCTCCTACGACAAAGGGACCCAGCATTTT
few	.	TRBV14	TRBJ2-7	CASSQDFWQGPYEQYF	TGTGCCAGCAGCCAAGATTTCTGGCAGGGCCCCTACGAGCAGTACTTC
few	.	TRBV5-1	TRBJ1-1	CASSGGQTHTEAFF	TGCGCCAGCAGCGGGGGACAAACTCACACTGAAGCTTTCTTT
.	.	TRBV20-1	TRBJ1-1	CSAASRTNTEAFF	TGCAGTGCTGCAAGTCGGACGAACACTGAAGCTTTCTTT
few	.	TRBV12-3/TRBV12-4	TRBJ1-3	CASSFYQAGNTIYF	TGTGCCAGCAGTTTCTACCAGGCTGGAAACACCATATATTTT
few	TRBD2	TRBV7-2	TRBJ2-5	CASSPSLSGRARETQYF	TGTGCCAGCAGCCCGTCCCTTAGCGGGAGGGCCCGGGAGACCCAGTACTTC
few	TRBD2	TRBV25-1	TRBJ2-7	CASSAYAGTSFYEQYF	TGTGCCAGCAGTGCCTACGCCGGGACTAGTTTCTACGAGCAGTACTTC
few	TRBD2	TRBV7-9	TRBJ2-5	CASSRGLAGDYGTQYF	TGTGCCAGCAGCCGAGGACTAGCGGGAGATTACGGGACCCAGTACTTC
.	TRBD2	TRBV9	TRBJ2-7	CASSVGLAGFAYEQYF	TGTGCCAGCAGCGTAGGGCTAGCGGGTTTCGCCTACGAGCAGTACTTC
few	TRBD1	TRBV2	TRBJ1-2	CASSSGQVGLGYTF	TGTGCCAGCAGTTCCGGACAGGTCGGGCTCGGCTACACCTTC
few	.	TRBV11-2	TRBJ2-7	CASSSIRMNEQYF	TGTGCCAGCAGCTCAATAAGAATGAACGAGCAGTACTTC
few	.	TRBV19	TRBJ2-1	CASSNLPGGQFF	TGTGCCAGTAGTAACCTACCCGGGGGGCAGTTCTTC
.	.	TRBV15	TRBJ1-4	CATRRGTTNEKLFF	TGTGCCACCCGTCGGGGGACGACTAATGAAAAACTGTTTTTT
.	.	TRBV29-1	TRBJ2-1	CSVEKYAGTPNEQFF	TGCAGCGTTGAGAAGTATGCGGGAACCCCCAATGAGCAGTTCTTC
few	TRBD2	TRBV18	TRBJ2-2	CASSATSGTNTGELFF	TGTGCCAGCTCAGCGACTAGCGGGACGAACACCGGGGAGCTGTTTTTT
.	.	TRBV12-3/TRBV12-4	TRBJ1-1	CASSLERGRVTEAFF	TGTGCCAGCAGTTTAGAAAGGGGAAGGGTCACTGAAGCTTTCTTT
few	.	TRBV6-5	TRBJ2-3	CASGGTYPHF	TGTGCCTCAGGCGGGACCTACCCTCATTTT
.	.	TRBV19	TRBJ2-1	CASSTTGNEQFF	TGTGCCAGTAGTACTACAGGGAATGAGCAGTTCTTC
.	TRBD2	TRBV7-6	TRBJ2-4	CASSPYVSGGLAKNIQYF	TGTGCCAGCAGCCCATACGTAAGCGGGGGGCTAGCCAAAAACATTCAGTACTTC
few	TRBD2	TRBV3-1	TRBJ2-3	CASSQNPPSGGASDTQYF	TGTGCCAGCAGCCAAAATCCCCCTAGCGGGGGGGCTTCCGATACGCAGTATTTT
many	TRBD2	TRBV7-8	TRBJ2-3	CASSLGSLKSGRATDTQYF	TGTGCCAGCAGCTTAGGATCCCTCAAGAGCGGGAGGGCCACAGATACGCAGTATTTT
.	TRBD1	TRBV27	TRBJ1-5	CASSFPGTGDNQPQHF	TGTGCCAGCAGTTTCCCCGGGACAGGGGATAATCAGCCCCAGCATTTT
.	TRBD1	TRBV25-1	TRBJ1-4	CASSDKGAGREKLFF	TGTGCCAGCAGTGACAAGGGGGCGGGTCGGGAAAAACTGTTTTTT
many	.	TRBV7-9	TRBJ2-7	CASSFTGEQYF	TGTGCCAGCAGCTTCACGGGGGAGCAGTACTTC
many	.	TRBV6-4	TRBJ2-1	CASGSTEQDEQFF	TGTGCCAGCGGGTCAACTGAACAGGATGAGCAGTTCTTC
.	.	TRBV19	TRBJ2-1	CASSKQGLYNEQFF	TGTGCCAGTAGTAAGCAAGGCCTCTACAATGAGCAGTTCTTC
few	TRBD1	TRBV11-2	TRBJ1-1	CASSPRVDRGRVNTEAFF	TGTGCCAGCAGCCCCCGCGTGGACAGGGGGCGCGTGAACACTGAAGCTTTCTTT
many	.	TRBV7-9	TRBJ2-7	CASSQLHTYEQYF	TGTGCCAGCAGCCAGTTACACACCTACGAGCAGTACTTC
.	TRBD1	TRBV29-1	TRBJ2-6	CSVEGQGSGANVLTF	TGCAGCGTCGAGGGACAGGGCTCTGGGGCCAACGTCCTGACTTTC
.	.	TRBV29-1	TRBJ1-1	CSVERAGKEGTEAFF	TGCAGCGTTGAAAGGGCAGGGAAAGAGGGCACTGAAGCTTTCTTT
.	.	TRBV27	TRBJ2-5	CASKGQNQETQYF	TGTGCCAGCAAAGGGCAGAACCAAGAGACCCAGTACTTC
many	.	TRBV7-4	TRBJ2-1	CASSAVSEGDSNEQFF	TGTGCCAGCAGCGCCGTCAGTGAAGGAGACTCCAATGAGCAGTTCTTC